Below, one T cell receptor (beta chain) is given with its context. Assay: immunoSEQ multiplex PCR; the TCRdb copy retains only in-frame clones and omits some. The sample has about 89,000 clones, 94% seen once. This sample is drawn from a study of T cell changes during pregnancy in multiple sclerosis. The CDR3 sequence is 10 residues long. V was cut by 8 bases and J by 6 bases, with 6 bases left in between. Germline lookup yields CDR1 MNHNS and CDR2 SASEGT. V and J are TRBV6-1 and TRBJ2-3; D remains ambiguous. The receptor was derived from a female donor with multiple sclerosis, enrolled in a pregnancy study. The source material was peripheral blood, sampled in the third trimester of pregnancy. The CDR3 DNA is TGTGCCAGCGCCAGGGATACGCAGTATTTT. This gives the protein CASARDTQYF.